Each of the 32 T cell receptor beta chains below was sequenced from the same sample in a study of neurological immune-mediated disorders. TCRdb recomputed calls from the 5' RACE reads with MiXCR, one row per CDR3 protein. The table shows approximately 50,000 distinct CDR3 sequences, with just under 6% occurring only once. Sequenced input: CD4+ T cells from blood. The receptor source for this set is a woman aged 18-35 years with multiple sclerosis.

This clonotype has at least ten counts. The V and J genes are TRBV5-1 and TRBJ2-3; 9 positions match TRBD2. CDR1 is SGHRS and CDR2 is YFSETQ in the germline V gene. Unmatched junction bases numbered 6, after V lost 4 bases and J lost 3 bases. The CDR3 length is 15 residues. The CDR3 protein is CASSRLAGPTDTQYF. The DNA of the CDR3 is TGCGCCAGCAGCAGGCTAGCGGGACCTACAGATACGCAGTATTTT.

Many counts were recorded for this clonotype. The CDR3 DNA sequence: TGCGCCAGCAGCCAAGATTGGGCAGGCCTCTCTGGAAACACCATATATTTT. Its translation is CASSQDWAGLSGNTIYF. The J gene is TRBJ1-3, the V gene TRBV4-3; D unresolved. The CDR3 is made up of 17 amino acids. The ends were cut back, 0 bases at V and 0 bases at J, with 12 bases in the middle. Looked up from germline, CDR1 is LGHNA and CDR2 is YSLEER.

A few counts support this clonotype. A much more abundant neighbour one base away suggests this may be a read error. The CDR3 DNA reads as TGTGTCAGCAGTTTCCAGGGACTAGCGGGAGTCAATGAGCAGTTCTTC. As protein: CVSSFQGLAGVNEQFF. This rearrangement joins TRBV27 to TRBJ2-1; 14 nucleotides align to TRBD2. There are 16 residues in the CDR3. Germline CDR1 reads MNHEY; CDR2 reads SMNVEV (reference sequence).

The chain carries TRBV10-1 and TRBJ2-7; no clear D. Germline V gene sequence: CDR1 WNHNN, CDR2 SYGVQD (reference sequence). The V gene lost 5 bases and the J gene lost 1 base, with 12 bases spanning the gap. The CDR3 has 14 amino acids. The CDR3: CASSHRAESYEQYF. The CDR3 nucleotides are TGCGCCAGCAGTCACCGGGCGGAGTCCTACGAGCAGTACTTC.

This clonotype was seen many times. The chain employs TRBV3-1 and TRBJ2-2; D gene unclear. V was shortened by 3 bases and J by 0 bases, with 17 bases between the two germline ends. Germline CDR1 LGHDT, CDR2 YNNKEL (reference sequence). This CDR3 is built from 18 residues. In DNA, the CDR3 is TGTGCCAGCAGCCAGACGATGTTTGGACCCGCGAACACCGGGGAGCTGTTTTTT. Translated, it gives CASSQTMFGPANTGELFF.

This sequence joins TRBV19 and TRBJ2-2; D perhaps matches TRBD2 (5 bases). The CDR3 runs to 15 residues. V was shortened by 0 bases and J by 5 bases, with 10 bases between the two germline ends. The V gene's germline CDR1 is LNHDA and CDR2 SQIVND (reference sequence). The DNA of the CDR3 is TGTGCCAGTAGTATAGATCTTGGCGGGACCGGGGAGCTGTTTTTT. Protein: CASSIDLGGTGELFF. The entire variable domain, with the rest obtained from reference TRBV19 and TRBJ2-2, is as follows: DGGITQSPKYLFRKEGQNVTLSCEQNLNHDAMYWYRQDPGQGLRLIYYSQIVNDFQKGDIAEGYSVSREKKESFPLTVTSAQKNPTAFYLCASSIDLGGTGELFFGEGSRLTVL.

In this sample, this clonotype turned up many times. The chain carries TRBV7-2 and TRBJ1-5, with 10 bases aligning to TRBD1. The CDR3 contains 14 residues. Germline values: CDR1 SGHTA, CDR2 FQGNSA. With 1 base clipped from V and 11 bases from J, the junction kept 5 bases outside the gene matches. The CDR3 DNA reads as TGTGCCAGCAGCTTAGGACAGGGGGCGAGAGCCCAGCATTTT. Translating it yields CASSLGQGARAQHF. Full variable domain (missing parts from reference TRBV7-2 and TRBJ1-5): GAGVSQSPSNKVTEKGKDVELRCDPISGHTALYWYRQSLGQGLEFLIYFQGNSAPDKSGLPSDRFSAERTGGSVSTLTIQRTQQEDSAVYLCASSLGQGARAQHFGDGTRLSIL.

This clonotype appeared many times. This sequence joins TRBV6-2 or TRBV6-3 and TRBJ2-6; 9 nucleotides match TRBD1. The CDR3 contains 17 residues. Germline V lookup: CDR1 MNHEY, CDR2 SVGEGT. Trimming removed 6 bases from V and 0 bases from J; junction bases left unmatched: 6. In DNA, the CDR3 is TGTGCCAGCAGACGGACAGGGGCCCCCTCTGGGGCCAACGTCCTGACTTTC. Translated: CASRRTGAPSGANVLTF.

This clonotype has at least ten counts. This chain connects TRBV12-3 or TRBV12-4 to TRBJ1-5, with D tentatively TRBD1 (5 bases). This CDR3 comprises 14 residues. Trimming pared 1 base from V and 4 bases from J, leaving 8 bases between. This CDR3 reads CASSLDRNNQPQHF. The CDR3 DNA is TGTGCCAGCAGTTTAGACAGGAATAATCAGCCCCAGCATTTT.

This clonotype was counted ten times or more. The CDR3 DNA is TGCAGTGCCTCGGTTAGCGCGACCTACGAGCAGTACTTC. This encodes CSASVSATYEQYF. This chain joins TRBV20-1 and TRBJ2-7; weak D call: TRBD2 (5 bases). Germline CDR1 DFQATT, CDR2 SNEGSKA (reference sequence). This CDR3 comprises 13 residues. V was pared by 6 bases and J by 2 bases, with 14 bases between.

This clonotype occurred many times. CDR3 sequence (DNA): TGTGCCAGCAGCCAAGGGGGGGCAACCGGGGAGCTGTTTTTT. Its protein is CASSQGGATGELFF. The V and J genes are TRBV3-1 and TRBJ2-2; either TRBD1 or TRBD2 may supply D (6 bases each). CDR3 length: 14 amino acids. Trimming pared 1 base from V and 5 bases from J, leaving 8 bases between. Per the germline V gene, CDR1 is LGHDT and CDR2 is YNNKEL (reference sequence).

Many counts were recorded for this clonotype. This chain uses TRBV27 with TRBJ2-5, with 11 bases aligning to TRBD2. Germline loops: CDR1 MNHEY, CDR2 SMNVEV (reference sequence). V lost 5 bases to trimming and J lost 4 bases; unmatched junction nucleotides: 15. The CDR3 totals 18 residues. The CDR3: CASSPLPGTSGSAETQYF. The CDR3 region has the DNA TGTGCCAGCAGTCCTCTCCCCGGGACTAGCGGTTCCGCAGAGACCCAGTACTTC.

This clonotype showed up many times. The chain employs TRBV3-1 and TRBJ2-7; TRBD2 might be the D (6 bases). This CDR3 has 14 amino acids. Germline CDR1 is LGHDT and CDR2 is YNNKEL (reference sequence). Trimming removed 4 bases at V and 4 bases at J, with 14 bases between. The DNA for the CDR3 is TGTGCCAGCAGCCCGGGACTTTCACCATACGAGCAGTACTTC. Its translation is CASSPGLSPYEQYF.

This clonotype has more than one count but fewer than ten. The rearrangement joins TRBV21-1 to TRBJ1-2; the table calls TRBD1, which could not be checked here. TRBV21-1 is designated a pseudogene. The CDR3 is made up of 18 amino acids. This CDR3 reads CASSNRDRATPRVYGYTF. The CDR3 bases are TGTGCCAGCAGCAACCGGGACAGGGCTACCCCGAGGGTATATGGCTACACCTTC.

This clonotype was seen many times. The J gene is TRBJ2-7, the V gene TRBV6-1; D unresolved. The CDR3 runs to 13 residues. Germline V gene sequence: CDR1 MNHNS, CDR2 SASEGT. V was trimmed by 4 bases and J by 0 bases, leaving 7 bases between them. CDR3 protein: CASSARSSYEQYV. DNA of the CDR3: TGTGCCAGCAGTGCCAGGAGCTCCTACGAGCAGTACGTC.

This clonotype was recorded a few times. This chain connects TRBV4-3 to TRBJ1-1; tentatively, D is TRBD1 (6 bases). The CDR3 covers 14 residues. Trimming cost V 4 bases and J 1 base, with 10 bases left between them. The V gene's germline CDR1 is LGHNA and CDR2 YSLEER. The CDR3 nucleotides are TGCGCCAGCAGCCCCCAGGGGAGGAACACTGAAGCTTTCTTT. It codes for CASSPQGRNTEAFF.

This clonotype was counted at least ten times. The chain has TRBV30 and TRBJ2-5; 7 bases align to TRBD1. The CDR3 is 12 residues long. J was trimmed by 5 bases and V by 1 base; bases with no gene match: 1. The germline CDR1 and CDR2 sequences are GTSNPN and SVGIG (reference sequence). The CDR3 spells CAWSATGETQYF. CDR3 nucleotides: TGTGCCTGGAGTGCGACAGGGGAGACCCAGTACTTC.

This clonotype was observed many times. The CDR3, as DNA: TGTGCCACCACCGTCGGGCAGGGAAGAGCGGGAGGTGGTTACAATGAGCAGTTCTTC. Its protein is CATTVGQGRAGGGYNEQFF. V and J are TRBV6-2 or TRBV6-3 and TRBJ2-1; 9 positions agree with TRBD2. The CDR3 length is 19 residues. J was trimmed by 4 bases and V by 10 bases; bases with no gene match: 23. Germline V CDR1 and CDR2: MNHEY, SVGEGT.

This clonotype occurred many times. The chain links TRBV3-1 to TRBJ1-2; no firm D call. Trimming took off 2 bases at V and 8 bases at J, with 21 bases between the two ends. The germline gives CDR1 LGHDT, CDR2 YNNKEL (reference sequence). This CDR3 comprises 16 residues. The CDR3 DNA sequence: TGTGCCAGCAGCCAAAGTGAGGAGGGAGCTCGGCGGGGCTACACCTTC. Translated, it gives CASSQSEEGARRGYTF.

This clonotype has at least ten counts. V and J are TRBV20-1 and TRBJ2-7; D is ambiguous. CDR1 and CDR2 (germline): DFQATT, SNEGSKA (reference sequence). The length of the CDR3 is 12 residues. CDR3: CSARAATLVDTV. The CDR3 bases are TGCAGTGCTAGGGCGGCTACCCTCGTCGATACCGTC.

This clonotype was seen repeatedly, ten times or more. The CDR3 loop reads CASSLLQGGQFF. DNA for the CDR3: TGTGCCAGCTCACTATTACAGGGAGGGCAGTTCTTC. This rearrangement joins TRBV18 to TRBJ2-1; D may be TRBD1 or TRBD2 (6 bases each). Trimming removed 4 bases from V and 12 bases from J, with 13 bases in between. This CDR3 is 12 amino acids long. Germline values: CDR1 KGHSH, CDR2 LQKENI.

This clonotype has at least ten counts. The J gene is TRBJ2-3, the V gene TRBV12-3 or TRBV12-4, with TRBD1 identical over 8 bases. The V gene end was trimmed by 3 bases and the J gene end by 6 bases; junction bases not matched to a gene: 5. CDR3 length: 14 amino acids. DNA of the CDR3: TGTGCCAGCAGTTTGACAGGGGTGGCGGATACGCAGTATTTT. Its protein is CASSLTGVADTQYF.

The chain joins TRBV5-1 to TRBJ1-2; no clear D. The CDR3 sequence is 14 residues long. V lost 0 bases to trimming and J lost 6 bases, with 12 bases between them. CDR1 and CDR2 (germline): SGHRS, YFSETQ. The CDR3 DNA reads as TGCGCCAGCAGCTTGGCTATCGATGGGGATGGCTACACCTTC. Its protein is CASSLAIDGDGYTF.

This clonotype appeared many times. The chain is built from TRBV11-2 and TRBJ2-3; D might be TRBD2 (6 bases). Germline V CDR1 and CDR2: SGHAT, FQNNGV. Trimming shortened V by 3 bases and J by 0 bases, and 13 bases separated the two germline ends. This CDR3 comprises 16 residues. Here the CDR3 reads CASSFLGGSSTDTQYF. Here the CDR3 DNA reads TGTGCCAGCAGCTTTCTCGGGGGTTCTAGCACAGATACGCAGTATTTT. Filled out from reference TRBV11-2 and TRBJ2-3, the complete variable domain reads EAGVAQSPRYKIIEKRQSVAFWCNPISGHATLYWYQQILGQGPKLLIQFQNNGVVDDSQLPKDRFSAERLKGVDSTLKIQPAKLEDSAVYLCASSFLGGSSTDTQYFGPGTRLTVL.

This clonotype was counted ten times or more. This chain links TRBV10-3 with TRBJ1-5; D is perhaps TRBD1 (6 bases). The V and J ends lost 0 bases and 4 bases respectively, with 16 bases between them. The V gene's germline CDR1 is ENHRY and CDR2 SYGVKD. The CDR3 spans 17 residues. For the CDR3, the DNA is TGTGCCATCAGTGAGTCGAAACGGACAGAGATGAATCAGCCCCAGCATTTT. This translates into CAISESKRTEMNQPQHF.

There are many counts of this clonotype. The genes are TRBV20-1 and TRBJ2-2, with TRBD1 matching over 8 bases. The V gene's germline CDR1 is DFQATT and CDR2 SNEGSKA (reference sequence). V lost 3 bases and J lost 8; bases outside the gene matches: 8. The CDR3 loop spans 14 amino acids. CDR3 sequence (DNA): TGCAGTGCTAGGGAGACAGGGGCGGGGGGGGAGCTGTTTTTT. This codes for CSARETGAGGELFF.

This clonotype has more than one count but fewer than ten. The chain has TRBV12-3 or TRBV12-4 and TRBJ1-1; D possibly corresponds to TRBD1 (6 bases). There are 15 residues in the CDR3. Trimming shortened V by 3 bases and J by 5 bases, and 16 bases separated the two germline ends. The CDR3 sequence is CASSFTRGRNTEAFF. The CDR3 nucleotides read TGTGCCAGCAGTTTTACCAGGGGCCGAAATACTGAAGCTTTCTTT.

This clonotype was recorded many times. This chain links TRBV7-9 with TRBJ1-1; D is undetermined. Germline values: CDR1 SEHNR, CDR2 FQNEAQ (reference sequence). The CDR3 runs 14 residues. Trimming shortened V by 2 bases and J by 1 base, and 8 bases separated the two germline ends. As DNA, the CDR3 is TGTGCCAGCAGCTTATTACAGACGAACACTGAAGCTTTCTTT. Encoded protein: CASSLLQTNTEAFF.

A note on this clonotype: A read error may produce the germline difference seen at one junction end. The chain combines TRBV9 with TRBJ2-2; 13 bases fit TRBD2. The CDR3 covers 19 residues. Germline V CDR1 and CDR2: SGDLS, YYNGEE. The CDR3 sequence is CVSSAVGTSGNFPTGELFF. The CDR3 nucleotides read TGTGTCAGCAGCGCCGTAGGGACTAGCGGGAACTTTCCGACCGGGGAGCTGTTTTTT.

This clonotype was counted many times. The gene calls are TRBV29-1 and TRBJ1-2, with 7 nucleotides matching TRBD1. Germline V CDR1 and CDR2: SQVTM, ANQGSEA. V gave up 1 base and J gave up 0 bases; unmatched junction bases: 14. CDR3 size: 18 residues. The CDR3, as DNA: TGCAGCGTTGAAGGTGGTGCGTCACCGGGACAGCCTAACTATGGCTACACCTTC. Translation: CSVEGGASPGQPNYGYTF.

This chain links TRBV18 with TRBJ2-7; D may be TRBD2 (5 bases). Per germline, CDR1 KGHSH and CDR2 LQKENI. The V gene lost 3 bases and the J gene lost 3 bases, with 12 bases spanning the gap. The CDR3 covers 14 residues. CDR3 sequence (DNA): TGTGCCAGCTCACCGCAGCGGAGCGGCTACGAGCAGTACGTC. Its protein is CASSPQRSGYEQYV.

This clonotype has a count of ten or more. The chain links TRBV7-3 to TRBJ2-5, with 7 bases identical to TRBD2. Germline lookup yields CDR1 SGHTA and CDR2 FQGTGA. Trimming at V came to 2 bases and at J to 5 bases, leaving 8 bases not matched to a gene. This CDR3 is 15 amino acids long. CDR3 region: CASSLGLAARETQYF. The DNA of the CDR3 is TGTGCCAGCAGCTTAGGGCTAGCGGCTCGGGAGACCCAGTACTTC.